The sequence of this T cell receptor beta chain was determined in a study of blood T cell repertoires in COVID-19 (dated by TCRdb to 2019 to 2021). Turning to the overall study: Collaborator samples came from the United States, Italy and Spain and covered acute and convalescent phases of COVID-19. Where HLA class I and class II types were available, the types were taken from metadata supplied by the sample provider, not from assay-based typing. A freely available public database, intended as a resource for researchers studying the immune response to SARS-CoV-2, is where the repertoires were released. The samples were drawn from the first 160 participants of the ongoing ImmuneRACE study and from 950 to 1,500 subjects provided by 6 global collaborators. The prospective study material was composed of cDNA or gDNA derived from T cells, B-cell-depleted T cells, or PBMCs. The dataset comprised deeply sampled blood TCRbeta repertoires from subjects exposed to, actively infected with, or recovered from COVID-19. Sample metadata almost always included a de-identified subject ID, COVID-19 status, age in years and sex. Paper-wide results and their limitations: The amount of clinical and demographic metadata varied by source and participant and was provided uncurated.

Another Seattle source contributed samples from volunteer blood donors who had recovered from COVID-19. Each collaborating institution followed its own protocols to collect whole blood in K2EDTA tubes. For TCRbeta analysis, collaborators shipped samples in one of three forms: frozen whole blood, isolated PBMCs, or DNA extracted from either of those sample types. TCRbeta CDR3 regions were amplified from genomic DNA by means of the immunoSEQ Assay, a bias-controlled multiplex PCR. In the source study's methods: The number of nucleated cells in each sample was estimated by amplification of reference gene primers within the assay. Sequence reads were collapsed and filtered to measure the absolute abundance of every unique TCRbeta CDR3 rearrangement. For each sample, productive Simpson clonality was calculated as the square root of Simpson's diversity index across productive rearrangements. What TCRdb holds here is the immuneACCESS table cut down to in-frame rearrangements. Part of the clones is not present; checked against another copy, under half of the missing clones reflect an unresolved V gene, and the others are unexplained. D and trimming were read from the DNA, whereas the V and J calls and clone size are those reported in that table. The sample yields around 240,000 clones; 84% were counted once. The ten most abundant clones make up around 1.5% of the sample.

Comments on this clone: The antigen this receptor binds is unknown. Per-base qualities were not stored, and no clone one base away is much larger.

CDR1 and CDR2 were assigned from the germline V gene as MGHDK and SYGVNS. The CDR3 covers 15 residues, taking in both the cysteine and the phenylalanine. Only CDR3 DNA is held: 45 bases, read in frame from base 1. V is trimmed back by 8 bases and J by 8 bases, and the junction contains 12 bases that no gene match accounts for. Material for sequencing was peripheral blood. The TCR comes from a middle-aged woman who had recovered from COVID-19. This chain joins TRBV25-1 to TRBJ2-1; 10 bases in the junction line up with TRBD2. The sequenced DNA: TGTGCCAGCCCCCGCCGGAGCGGGGGGGGTCATGAGCAGTTCTTC. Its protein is CASPRRSGGGHEQFF.